This is a list of T cell receptor beta chains from one sample in a study of beta chain features in type 1 diabetes. Generated by immunoSEQ multiplex PCR, the TCRdb table keeps only in-frame clones and is missing some. The sample records 620,000 or so clones, 15% to 19% being singletons. Sequenced: naive CD4+ T cells from blood. These receptor sequences come from a young man in good health. Each CDR3 is given with its conserved first and last residue. Fields, in order: J gene, clone size, V gene, D gene, CDR3 DNA, CDR3 protein. D genes are given only for firm matches. For some rows the clone size is stated as once, few or many, or as a class when expanded; others skip it.

>TRBJ1-1|.|TRBV5-4|.
TGTGCCAGCAGCTTGGACAGGACGAACACTGAAGCTTTCTTT
CASSLDRTNTEAFF
>TRBJ1-5|.|TRBV27|.
TGTGCCAGCAGTTTCCTCGCGACAGGATTCCAGCATTTT
CASSFLATGFQHF
>TRBJ2-7|.|TRBV19|.
TGTGCCAGTACTGCGCCAGGGCCCTACTACGAGCAGTACTTC
CASTAPGPYYEQYF
>TRBJ2-3|.|TRBV19|.
TGTGCCAGTAGTATTCCCAGGGTCGCAGATACGCAGTATTTT
CASSIPRVADTQYF
>TRBJ1-6|few|TRBV30|.
TGTGCCTGGACAGGGTCCTTCAATTCACCCCTCCACTTT
CAWTGSFNSPLHF
>TRBJ1-1|.|TRBV4-1|.
TGCGCCAGCAGCCAAGATCGACACAACACTGAAGCTTTCTTT
CASSQDRHNTEAFF
>TRBJ1-5|.|TRBV7-7|.
TGTGCTAGCAGCTTAGGACCGGCGGGTAATCAGCCCCAGCATTTT
CASSLGPAGNQPQHF
>TRBJ2-7|.|TRBV5-4|.
TGTGCCAGCAGCTTGAAAGGGGGAACCTACGAGCAGTACTTC
CASSLKGGTYEQYF
>TRBJ2-4|few|TRBV28|TRBD1
TGTGCCAGCAGTATCAGACAGGGTGGGGTCGGCATTCAGTACTTC
CASSIRQGGVGIQYF
>TRBJ2-2|.|TRBV27|.
TGTGCCAGCAGTTTATGGAACAGGCTGAACACCGGGGAGCTGTTTTTT
CASSLWNRLNTGELFF
>TRBJ1-5|few|TRBV7-2|.
TGTGCCAGCAGCTTACGCCGACTGAATAGCAATCAGCCCCAGCATTTT
CASSLRRLNSNQPQHF
>TRBJ2-1|few|TRBV25-1|.
TGTGCCAGCAGTGGCCGGGACAATCTCATTAACAATGAGCAGTTCTTC
CASSGRDNLINNEQFF
>TRBJ2-7|.|TRBV28|.
TGTGCCAGCATGGGGTCGCCGTCCTACGAGCAGTACTTC
CASMGSPSYEQYF
>TRBJ1-1|.|TRBV15|.
TGTGCCACCAGCAGACCAAATATCCAGGAGGACACTGAAGCTTTCTTT
CATSRPNIQEDTEAFF
>TRBJ2-3|few|TRBV5-4|.
TGTGCCAGCAGCTTGTGGGTTGATACGCAGTATTTT
CASSLWVDTQYF
>TRBJ1-1|few|TRBV5-1|.
TGCGCCAGCAGCTTACAACGGGGGTTCAACACTGAAGCTTTCTTT
CASSLQRGFNTEAFF
>TRBJ1-5|.|TRBV7-9|.
TGTGCCAGCAGCTTATCGACAGGCCGGAGTCAGCCCCAGCATTTT
CASSLSTGRSQPQHF
>TRBJ2-1|.|TRBV9|.
TGTGCCAGCGGGGCGGGAATCGGGGATGAGCAGTTCTTC
CASGAGIGDEQFF
>TRBJ1-2|few|TRBV21-1|.
TGTGCCAGCAGCCAACAGGAGGGTCGTATCTATGGCTACACCTTC
CASSQQEGRIYGYTF
>TRBJ2-1|few|TRBV4-1|TRBD2
TGCGCCAGCAGCCAAGCTATCCGAGTTCTCAGACTAGCAAATGAGCAGTTCTTC
CASSQAIRVLRLANEQFF
>TRBJ2-5|few|TRBV9|.
TGTGCCAGCAGCCCCGGGACGGAAGAGACCCAGTACTTC
CASSPGTEETQYF
>TRBJ2-1|.|TRBV2|.
TGTGCCAGCTGTAGGGAGGCACATAACAATGAGCAGTTCTTC
CASCREAHNNEQFF
>TRBJ2-7|few|TRBV7-9|TRBD2
TGTGCCAGCAGCTTCCTGACTAGCGTCTACGAGCAGTACTTC
CASSFLTSVYEQYF
>TRBJ2-5|few|TRBV28|.
TGTGCCAGCAGTTGGGGACAACGGACGGAGACCCAGTACTTC
CASSWGQRTETQYF
>TRBJ1-2|.|TRBV28|.
TGTGCCAGCAGACCCCAGGGAGGGGCAAATGGCTACACCTTC
CASRPQGGANGYTF
>TRBJ1-2|.|TRBV30|.
TGTGCCTGGAGGGGGGAGAACTATGGCTACACCTTC
CAWRGENYGYTF
>TRBJ2-3|.|TRBV7-2|TRBD1
TGTGCCAGCAGCTCCCGACAGGGGGCAGGTACGCAGTATTTT
CASSSRQGAGTQYF
>TRBJ2-1|.|TRBV5-1|TRBD2
TGCGCCAGCAGCTTGGCACTAGCGGGAAACAATGAGCAGTTCTTC
CASSLALAGNNEQFF
>TRBJ1-2|.|TRBV2|.
TGTGCCAGCAGGGTACAGGCAAACTATGGCTACACCTTC
CASRVQANYGYTF
>TRBJ1-4|few|TRBV7-8|.
TGTGCCAGCAGCTTAGGGGGAACTTCGTCAGTAAAACTGTTTTTT
CASSLGGTSSVKLFF
>TRBJ1-1|few|TRBV10-3|.
TGTGCCATCAGTGACAGGGGGAACACTGAAGCTTTCTTT
CAISDRGNTEAFF
>TRBJ1-3|.|TRBV2|.
TGTGCCAGCAGTGGTAGCCGATTTTCTGGAAACACCATATATTTT
CASSGSRFSGNTIYF
>TRBJ1-1|.|TRBV2|.
TGTGCCAGCACTCGGGACGTGAACACTGAAGCTTTCTTT
CASTRDVNTEAFF
>TRBJ1-5|.|TRBV5-1|TRBD1
TGCGCCAGCAGCCTGGGGACAGGGGGGAATCAGCCCCAGCATTTT
CASSLGTGGNQPQHF